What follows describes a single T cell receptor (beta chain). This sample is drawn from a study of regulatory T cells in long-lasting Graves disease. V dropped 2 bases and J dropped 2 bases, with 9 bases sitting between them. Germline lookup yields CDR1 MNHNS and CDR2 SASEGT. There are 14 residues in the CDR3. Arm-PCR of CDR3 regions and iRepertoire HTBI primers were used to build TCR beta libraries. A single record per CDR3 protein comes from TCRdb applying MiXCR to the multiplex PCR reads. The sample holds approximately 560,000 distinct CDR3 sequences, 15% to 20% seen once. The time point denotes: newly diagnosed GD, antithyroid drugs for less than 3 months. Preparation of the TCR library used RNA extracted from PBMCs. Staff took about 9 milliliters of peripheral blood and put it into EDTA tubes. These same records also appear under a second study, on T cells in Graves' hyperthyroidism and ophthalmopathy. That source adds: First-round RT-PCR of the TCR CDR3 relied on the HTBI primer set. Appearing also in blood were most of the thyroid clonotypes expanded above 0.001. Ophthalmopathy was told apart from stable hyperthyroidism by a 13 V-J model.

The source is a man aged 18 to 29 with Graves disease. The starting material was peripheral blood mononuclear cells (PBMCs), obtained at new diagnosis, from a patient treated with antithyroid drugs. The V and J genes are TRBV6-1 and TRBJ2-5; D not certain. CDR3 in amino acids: CASSEMVAQETQYF. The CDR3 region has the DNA TGTGCCAGCAGTGAAATGGTTGCGCAAGAGACCCAGTACTTC.